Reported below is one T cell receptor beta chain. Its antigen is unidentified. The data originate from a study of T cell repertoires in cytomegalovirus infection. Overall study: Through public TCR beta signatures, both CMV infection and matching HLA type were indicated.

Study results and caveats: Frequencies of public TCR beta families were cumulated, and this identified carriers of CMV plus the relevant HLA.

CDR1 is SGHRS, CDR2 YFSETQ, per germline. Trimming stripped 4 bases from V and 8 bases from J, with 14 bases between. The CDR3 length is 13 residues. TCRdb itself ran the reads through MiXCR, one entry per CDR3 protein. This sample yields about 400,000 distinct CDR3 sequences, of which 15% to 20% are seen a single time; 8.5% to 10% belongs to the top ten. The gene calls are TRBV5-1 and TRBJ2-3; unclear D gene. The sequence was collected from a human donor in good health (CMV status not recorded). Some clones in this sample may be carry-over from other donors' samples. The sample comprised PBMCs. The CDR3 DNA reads TGCGCCAGCAGCCCAGACCCCGGCAGTACGCAGTATTTT. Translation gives CASSPDPGSTQYF.